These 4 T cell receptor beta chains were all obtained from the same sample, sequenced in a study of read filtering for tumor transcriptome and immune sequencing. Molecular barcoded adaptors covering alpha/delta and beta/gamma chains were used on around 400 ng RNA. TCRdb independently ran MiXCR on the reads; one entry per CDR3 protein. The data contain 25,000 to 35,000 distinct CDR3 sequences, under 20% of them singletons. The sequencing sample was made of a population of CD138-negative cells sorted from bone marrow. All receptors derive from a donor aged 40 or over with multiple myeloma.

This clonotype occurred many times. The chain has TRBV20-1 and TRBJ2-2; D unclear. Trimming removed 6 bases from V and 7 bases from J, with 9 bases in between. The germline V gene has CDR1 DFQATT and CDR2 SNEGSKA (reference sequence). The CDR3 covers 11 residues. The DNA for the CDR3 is TGCAGTGCCGAGAATAACGGGGAGCTGTTTTTT. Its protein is CSAENNGELFF.

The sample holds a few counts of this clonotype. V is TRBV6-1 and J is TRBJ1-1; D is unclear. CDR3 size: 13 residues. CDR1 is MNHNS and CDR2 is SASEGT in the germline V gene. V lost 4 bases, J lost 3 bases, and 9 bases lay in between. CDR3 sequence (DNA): TGTGCCAGCAGTGTGGAGCAGTACACTGAAGCTTTCTTT. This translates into CASSVEQYTEAFF.

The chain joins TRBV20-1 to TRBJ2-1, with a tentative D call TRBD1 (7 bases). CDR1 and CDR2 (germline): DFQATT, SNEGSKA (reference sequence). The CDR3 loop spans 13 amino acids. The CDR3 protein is CTGGQGGNNEQFF. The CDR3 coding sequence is TGCACCGGTGGTCAGGGGGGAAACAATGAGCAGTTCTTC.

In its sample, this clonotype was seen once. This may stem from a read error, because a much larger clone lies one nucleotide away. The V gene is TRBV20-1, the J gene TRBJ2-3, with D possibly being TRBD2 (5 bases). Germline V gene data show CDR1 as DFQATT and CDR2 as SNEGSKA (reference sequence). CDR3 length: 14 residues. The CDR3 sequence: CGAREPSNTDTQYF. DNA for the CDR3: TGCGGTGCTAGAGAGCCTAGCAACACAGATACGCAGTATTTT.